This T cell receptor beta chain was captured in a study of T cell changes during pregnancy in multiple sclerosis. Repertoires were generated with immunoSEQ multiplex PCR, while TCRdb's copy carries only in-frame clones and drops some. The table lists approximately 97,000 clones, roughly 89% of them singletons. Germline assignment: CDR1 SGHDN and CDR2 FVKESK. Trimming removed 6 bases at V and 4 bases at J, with 15 bases between. The CDR3 contains 14 residues. The V gene is TRBV14, the J gene TRBJ1-2, with a tentative D call TRBD1 (5 bases). This TCR was recovered from a female donor in good health, enrolled as a control in a pregnancy study. The material was peripheral blood, obtained after pregnancy. The CDR3 reads CASSRSQGSYGYTF. Here the CDR3 DNA reads TGTGCCAGCAGTCGATCCCAGGGTAGCTATGGCTACACCTTC.